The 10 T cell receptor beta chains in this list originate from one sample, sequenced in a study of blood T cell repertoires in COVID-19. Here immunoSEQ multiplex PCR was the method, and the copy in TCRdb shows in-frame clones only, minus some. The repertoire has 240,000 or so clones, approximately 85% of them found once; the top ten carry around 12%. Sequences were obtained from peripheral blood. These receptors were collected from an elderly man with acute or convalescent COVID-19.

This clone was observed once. The CDR3 region has the DNA TGTGCCAGCAGTGCGGGACAGGGGTCCTACGAGCAGTACTTC. It is translated as CASSAGQGSYEQYF. The V call is TRBV27, the J call TRBJ2-7; 10 bases match TRBD1. After removal of 5 bases from V and 1 base from J, the junction contained 2 bases not matched to a gene. From germline, CDR1 is MNHEY and CDR2 SMNVEV (reference sequence). CDR3 size: 14 residues.

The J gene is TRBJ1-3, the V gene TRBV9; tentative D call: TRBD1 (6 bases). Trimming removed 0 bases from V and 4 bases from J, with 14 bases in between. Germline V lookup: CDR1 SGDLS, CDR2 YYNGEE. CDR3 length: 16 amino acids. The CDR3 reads CASSVGQGILGNTIYF. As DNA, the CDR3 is TGTGCCAGCAGCGTAGGGCAGGGGATACTCGGAAACACCATATATTTT. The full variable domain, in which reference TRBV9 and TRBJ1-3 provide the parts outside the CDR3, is DSGVTQTPKHLITATGQRVTLRCSPRSGDLSVYWYQQSLDQGLQFLIQYYNGEERAKGNILERFSAQQFPDLHSELNLSSLELGDSALYFCASSVGQGILGNTIYFGEGSWLTVV.

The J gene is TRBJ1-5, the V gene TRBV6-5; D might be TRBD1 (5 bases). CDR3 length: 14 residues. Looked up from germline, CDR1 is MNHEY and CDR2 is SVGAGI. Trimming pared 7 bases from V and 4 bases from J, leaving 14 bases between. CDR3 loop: CASNIGTENQPQHF. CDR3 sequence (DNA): TGTGCCAGCAACATAGGGACTGAGAATCAGCCCCAGCATTTT.

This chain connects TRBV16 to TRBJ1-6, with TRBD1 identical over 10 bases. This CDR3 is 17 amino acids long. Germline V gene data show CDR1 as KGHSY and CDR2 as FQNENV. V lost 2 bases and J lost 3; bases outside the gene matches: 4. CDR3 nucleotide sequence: TGTGCCAGCAGCCAACGACAGGGGGCCATCTATAATTCACCCCTCCACTTT. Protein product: CASSQRQGAIYNSPLHF.

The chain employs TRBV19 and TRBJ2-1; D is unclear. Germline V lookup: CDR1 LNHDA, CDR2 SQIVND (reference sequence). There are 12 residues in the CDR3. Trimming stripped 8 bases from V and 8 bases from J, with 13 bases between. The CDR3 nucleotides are TGTGCCAGTTCAACTAAATCCGATGAGCAGTTCTTC. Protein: CASSTKSDEQFF.

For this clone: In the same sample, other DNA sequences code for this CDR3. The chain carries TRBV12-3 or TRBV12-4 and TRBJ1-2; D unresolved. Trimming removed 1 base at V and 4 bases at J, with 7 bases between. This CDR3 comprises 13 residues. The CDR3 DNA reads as TGTGCCAGCAGTTTAGACAGTTCCTATGGCTACACCTTC. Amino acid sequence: CASSLDSSYGYTF.

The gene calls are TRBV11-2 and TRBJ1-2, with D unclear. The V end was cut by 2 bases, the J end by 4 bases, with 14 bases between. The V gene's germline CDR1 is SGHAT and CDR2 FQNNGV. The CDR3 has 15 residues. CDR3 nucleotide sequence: TGTGCCAGCAGCTTACCGACACGCACTTCCTATGGCTACACCTTC. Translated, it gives CASSLPTRTSYGYTF.

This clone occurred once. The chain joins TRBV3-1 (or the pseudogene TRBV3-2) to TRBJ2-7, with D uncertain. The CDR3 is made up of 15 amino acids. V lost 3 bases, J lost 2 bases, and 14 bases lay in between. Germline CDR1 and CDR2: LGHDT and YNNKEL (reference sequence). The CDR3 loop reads CASSHQLQSAYEQYF. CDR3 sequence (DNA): TGTGCCAGCAGCCACCAATTACAGTCGGCCTACGAGCAGTACTTC.

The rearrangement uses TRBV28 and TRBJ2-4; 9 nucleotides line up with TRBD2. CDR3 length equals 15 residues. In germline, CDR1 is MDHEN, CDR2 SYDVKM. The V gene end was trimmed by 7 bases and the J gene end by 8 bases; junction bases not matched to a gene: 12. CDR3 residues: CASKQTLAGRYIQYF. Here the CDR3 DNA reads TGTGCCAGCAAACAGACTCTAGCGGGAAGGTACATTCAGTACTTC.

Here the CDR3 DNA reads TGTGCCATGGGACAGGGGGGCCCGATGAACACTGAAGCTTTCTTT. It translates to CAMGQGGPMNTEAFF. The rearrangement joins TRBV2 to TRBJ1-1; 11 bases map to TRBD1. Germline V gene data show CDR1 as SNHLY and CDR2 as FYNNEI. Trimming removed 10 bases from V and 0 bases from J; junction bases left unmatched: 7. The CDR3 extends over 15 amino acids.